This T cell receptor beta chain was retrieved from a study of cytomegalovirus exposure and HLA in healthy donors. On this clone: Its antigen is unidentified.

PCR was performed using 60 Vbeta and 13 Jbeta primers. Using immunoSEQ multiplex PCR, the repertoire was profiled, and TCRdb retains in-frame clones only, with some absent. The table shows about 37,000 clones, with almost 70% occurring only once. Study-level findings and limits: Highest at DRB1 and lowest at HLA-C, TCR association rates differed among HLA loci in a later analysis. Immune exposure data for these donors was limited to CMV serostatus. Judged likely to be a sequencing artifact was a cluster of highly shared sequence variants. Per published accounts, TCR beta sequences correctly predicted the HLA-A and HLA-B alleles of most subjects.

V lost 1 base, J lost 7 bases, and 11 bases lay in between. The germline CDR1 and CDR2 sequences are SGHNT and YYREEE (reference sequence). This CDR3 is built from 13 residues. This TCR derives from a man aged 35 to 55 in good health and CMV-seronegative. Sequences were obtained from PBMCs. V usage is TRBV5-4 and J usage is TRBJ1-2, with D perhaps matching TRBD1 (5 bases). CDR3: CASSLLVGGGYTF. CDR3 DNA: TGTGCCAGCAGCTTGTTGGTCGGGGGTGGCTACACCTTC. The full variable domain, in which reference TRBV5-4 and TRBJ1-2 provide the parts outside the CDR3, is ETGVTQSPTHLIKTRGQQVTLRCSSQSGHNTVSWYQQALGQGPQFIFQYYREEENGRGNFPPRFSGLQFPNYSSELNVNALELDDSALYLCASSLLVGGGYTFGSGTRLTVV.